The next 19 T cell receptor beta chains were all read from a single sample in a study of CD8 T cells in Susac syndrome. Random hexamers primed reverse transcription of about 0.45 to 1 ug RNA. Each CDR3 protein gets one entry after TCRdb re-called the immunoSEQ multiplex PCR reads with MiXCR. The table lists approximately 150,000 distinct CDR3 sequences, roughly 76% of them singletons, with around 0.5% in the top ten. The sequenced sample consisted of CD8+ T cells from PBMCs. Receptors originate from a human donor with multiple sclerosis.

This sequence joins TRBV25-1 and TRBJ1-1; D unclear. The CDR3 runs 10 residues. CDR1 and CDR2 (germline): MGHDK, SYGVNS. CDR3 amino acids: CASGDTEAFF. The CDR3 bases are TGTGCAAGCGGGGACACTGAAGCTTTCTTT.

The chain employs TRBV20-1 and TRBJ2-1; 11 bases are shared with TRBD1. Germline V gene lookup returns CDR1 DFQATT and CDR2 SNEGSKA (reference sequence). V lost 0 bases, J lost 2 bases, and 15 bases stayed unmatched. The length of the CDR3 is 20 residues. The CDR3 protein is CSARDGGNPGQGGPYNEQFF. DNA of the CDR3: TGCAGTGCTAGAGATGGGGGTAACCCGGGACAGGGGGGCCCCTACAATGAGCAGTTCTTC.

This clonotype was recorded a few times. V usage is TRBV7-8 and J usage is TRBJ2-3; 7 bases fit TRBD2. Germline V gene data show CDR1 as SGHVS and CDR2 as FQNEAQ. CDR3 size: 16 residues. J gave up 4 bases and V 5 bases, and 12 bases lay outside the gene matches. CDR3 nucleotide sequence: TGTGCCAGCAGCCAAGGGGCACTAGCGCTCGCAGATACGCAGTATTTT. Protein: CASSQGALALADTQYF. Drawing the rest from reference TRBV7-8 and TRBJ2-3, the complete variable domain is GAGVSQSPRYKVAKRGQDVALRCDPISGHVSLFWYQQALGQGPEFLTYFQNEAQLDKSGLPSDRFFAERPEGSVSTLKIQRTQQEDSAVYLCASSQGALALADTQYFGPGTRLTVL.

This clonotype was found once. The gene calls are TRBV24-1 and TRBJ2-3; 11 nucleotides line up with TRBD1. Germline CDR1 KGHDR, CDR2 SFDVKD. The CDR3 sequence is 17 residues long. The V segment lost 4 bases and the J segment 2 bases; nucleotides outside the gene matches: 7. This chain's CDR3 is CATSEQGQGVPTDTQYF. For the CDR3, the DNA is TGTGCCACCAGTGAACAGGGACAGGGGGTACCCACAGATACGCAGTATTTT.

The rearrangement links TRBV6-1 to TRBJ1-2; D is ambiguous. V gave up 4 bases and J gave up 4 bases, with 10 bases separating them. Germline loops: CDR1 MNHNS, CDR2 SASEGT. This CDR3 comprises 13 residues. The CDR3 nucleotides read TGTGCCAGCAGTGGATTTGAACTCTATGGCTACACCTTC. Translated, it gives CASSGFELYGYTF.

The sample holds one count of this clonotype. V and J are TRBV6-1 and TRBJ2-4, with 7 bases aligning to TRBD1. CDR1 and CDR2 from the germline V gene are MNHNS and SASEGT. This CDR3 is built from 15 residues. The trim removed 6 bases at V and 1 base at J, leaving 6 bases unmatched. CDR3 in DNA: TGTGCCAGCAGACACATGGACAGGGCCAAAAACATTCAGTACTTC. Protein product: CASRHMDRAKNIQYF.

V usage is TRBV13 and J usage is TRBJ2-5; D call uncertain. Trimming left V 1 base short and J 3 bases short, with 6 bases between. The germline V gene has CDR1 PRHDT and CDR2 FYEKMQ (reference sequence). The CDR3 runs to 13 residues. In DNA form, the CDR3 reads TGTGCCAGCAGCTTAGAATTTGAAGAGACCCAGTACTTC. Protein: CASSLEFEETQYF.

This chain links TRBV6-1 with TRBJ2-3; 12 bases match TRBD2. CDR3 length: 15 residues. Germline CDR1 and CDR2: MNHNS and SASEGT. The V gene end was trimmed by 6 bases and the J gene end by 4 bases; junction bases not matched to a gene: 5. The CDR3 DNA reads TGTGCCAGCAGGGGACTAGCGGGCTCTGCAGATACGCAGTATTTT. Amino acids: CASRGLAGSADTQYF.

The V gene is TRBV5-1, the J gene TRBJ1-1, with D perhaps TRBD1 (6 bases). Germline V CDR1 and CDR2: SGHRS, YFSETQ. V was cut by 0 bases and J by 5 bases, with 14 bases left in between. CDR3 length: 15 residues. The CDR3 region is CASSLAQGRRTEAFF. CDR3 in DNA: TGCGCCAGCAGCTTGGCACAGGGCAGAAGGACTGAAGCTTTCTTT.

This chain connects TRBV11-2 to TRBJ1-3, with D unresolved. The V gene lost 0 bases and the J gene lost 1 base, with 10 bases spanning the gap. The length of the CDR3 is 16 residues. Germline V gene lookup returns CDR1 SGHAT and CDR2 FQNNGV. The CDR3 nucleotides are TGTGCCAGCAGCTTAGAGGTTTGGGGATCTGGAAACACCATATATTTT. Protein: CASSLEVWGSGNTIYF.

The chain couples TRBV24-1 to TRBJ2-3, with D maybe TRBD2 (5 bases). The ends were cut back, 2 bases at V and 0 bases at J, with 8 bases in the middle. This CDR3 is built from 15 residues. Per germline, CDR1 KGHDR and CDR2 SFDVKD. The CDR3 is CATSDSGLSTDTQYF. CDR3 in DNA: TGTGCCACCAGTGATTCCGGACTGAGCACAGATACGCAGTATTTT.

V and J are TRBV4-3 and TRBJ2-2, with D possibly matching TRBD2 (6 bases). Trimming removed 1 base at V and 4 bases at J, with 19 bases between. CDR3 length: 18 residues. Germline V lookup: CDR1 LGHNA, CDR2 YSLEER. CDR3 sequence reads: CASSQGGPRVEGTGELFF. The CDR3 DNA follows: TGCGCCAGCAGCCAAGGGGGTCCGAGGGTGGAGGGCACCGGGGAGCTGTTTTTT.

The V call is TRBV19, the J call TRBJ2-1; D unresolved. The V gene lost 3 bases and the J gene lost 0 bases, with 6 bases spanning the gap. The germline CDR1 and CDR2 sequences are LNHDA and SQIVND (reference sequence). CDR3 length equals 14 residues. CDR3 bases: TGTGCCAGTAGTATCGAGAGCTCCTACAATGAGCAGTTCTTC. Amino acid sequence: CASSIESSYNEQFF.

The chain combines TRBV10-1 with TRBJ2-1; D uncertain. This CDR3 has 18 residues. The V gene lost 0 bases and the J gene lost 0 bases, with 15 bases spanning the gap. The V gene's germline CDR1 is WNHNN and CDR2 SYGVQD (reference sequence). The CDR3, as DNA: TGCGCCAGCAGTGAGTCGTCGGCCGGGCCTTGCTCCTACAATGAGCAGTTCTTC. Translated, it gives CASSESSAGPCSYNEQFF.

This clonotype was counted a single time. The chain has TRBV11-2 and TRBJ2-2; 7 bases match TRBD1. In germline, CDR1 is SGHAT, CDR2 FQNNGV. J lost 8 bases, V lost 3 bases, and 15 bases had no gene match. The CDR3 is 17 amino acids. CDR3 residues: CASSFPIRDSPSGELFF. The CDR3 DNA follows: TGTGCCAGCAGCTTTCCTATCCGGGACAGTCCTTCGGGGGAGCTGTTTTTT.

In DNA form, the CDR3 reads TGTGCCAGCTCAGCTACCCCAGGGATGGGGAACACTGAAGCTTTCTTT. Its protein is CASSATPGMGNTEAFF. The V call is TRBV18, the J call TRBJ1-1, with D possibly matching TRBD1 (5 bases). In germline, CDR1 is KGHSH, CDR2 LQKENI. V shed 5 bases and J shed 1 base, with 17 bases lying between them. This CDR3 has 16 amino acids.

The CDR3, as DNA: TGTGCCAGCACGTCGCGGGCAGGGCAGAGGGCCCCACAAGAGACCCAGTACTTC. Its translation is CASTSRAGQRAPQETQYF. The rearrangement links TRBV28 to TRBJ2-5, with D perhaps TRBD1 or TRBD2 (5 bases each). Trimming removed 7 bases at V and 2 bases at J, with 26 bases between. This CDR3 has 18 amino acids. Germline CDR1 is MDHEN and CDR2 is SYDVKM. The full variable domain, its missing parts supplied by reference TRBV28 and TRBJ2-5, is DVKVTQSSRYLVKRTGEKVFLECVQDMDHENMFWYRQDPGLGLRLIYFSYDVKMKEKGDIPEGYSVSREKKERFSLILESASTNQTSMYLCASTSRAGQRAPQETQYFGPGTRLLVL.

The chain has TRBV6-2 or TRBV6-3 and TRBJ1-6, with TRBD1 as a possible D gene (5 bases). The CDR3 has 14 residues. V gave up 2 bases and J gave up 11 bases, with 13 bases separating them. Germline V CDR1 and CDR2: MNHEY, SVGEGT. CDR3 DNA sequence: TGTGCCAGCAGTTACAACGGGGGGTTGGCACCCCTCCACTTT. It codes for CASSYNGGLAPLHF.

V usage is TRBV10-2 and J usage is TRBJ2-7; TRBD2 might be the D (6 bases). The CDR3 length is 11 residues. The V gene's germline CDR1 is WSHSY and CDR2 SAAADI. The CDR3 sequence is CAAAGGWEQYF. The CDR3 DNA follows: TGCGCGGCGGCCGGAGGGTGGGAGCAGTACTTC.